The 10 T cell receptor beta chains reported below all come from one sample, sequenced in a study of patients and donors after allogeneic stem cell transplantation. TCRdb reprocessed the RT-PCR reads via MiXCR and lists one record per CDR3 protein. The data contain more than 850,000 distinct CDR3 sequences, under 20% of them seen just once; the ten biggest clones take up roughly 6%. The specimen was blood, either unsorted or a sorted T cell fraction (not recorded which). The receptors here all came from a human donor who was either an allogeneic HSCT recipient or a stem cell or donor lymphocyte infusion donor (not recorded which). It is not recorded whose cells these are; they may come from a transplant donor.

The V and J genes are TRBV2 and TRBJ2-4, with 11 bases identical to TRBD1. V was clipped by 5 bases and J by 8 bases; unmatched bases: 5. Per the germline V gene, CDR1 is SNHLY and CDR2 is FYNNEI. This CDR3 region has 14 residues. The CDR3 region is CASSMDRGHDIQYF. The CDR3 coding sequence is TGTGCCAGCAGTATGGACAGGGGGCATGACATTCAGTACTTC.

This clonotype was counted only a few times. The chain employs TRBV6-2 or TRBV6-3 and TRBJ2-5; a weak D match, TRBD2 (5 bases). The germline V gene encodes CDR1 MNHEY and CDR2 SVGEGT. The CDR3 length is 15 residues. Between the trimmed V and J ends, which lost 6 bases and 4 bases, there was a span of 18 bases. CDR3 nucleotide sequence: TGTGCCAGCAGCCAATGGGGAGTCTTGAGAGAGACCCAGTACTTC. This encodes CASSQWGVLRETQYF.

This clonotype was counted between two and nine times. The V gene is TRBV20-1, the J gene TRBJ2-7; D is unclear. V shed 4 bases and J shed 6 bases, with 16 bases lying between them. The CDR3 extends over 13 amino acids. Germline V gene data show CDR1 as DFQATT and CDR2 as SNEGSKA (reference sequence). CDR3 nucleotides: TGCAGTGCTAATGAACATTTATGGGGCGAGCAGTACTTC. Amino acid sequence: CSANEHLWGEQYF.

This clonotype was recorded a few times. The V and J genes are TRBV9 and TRBJ2-1; 10 bases are a match to TRBD2. Looked up from germline, CDR1 is SGDLS and CDR2 is YYNGEE. This CDR3 is built from 17 residues. The ends lost 0 bases at V and 7 bases at J; junction bases unmatched: 10. The chain's CDR3 is CASSVDPGLAVINEQFF. The DNA of the CDR3 is TGTGCCAGCAGCGTAGACCCCGGACTAGCGGTTATAAATGAGCAGTTCTTC.

The chain joins TRBV27 to TRBJ2-3, with 14 bases aligning to TRBD2. Germline CDR1 reads MNHEY; CDR2 reads SMNVEV (reference sequence). Trimming removed 7 bases from V and 5 bases from J; junction bases left unmatched: 8. The CDR3 spans 16 residues. DNA of the CDR3: TGTGCCAGCACCCCTGGACTAGCGGGGGGTGTAGATACGCAGTATTTT. Its translation is CASTPGLAGGVDTQYF.

V gene TRBV2 combines with J gene TRBJ2-7; D perhaps matches TRBD1 (6 bases). From germline, CDR1 is SNHLY and CDR2 FYNNEI. The CDR3 sequence is 19 residues long. V lost 3 bases and J 1 base, leaving 25 bases between the germline ends. CDR3 DNA: TGTGCCAGCAGTGAGGGGGTCCTCGTTTTTGGGGGCGTTTCCTACGAGCAGTACTTC. Translated, it gives CASSEGVLVFGGVSYEQYF.

There are many counts of this clonotype. The chain uses TRBV20-1 and TRBJ2-7, with TRBD2 as a possible D gene (6 bases). Germline CDR1 DFQATT, CDR2 SNEGSKA (reference sequence). V was cut by 6 bases and J by 2 bases, with 14 bases left in between. This CDR3 is 13 amino acids long. CDR3 sequence reads: CSASGVGAYEQYF. As DNA, the CDR3 is TGCAGTGCATCGGGGGTTGGGGCCTACGAGCAGTACTTC.

This clonotype was seen repeatedly, ten times or more. V usage is TRBV7-9 and J usage is TRBJ1-4; D is possibly TRBD1 (6 bases). CDR3 size: 14 residues. Trimming took off 3 bases at V and 8 bases at J, with 13 bases between the two ends. Germline V gene data show CDR1 as SEHNR and CDR2 as FQNEAQ (reference sequence). The CDR3 sequence is CASSFTGSEEKLFF. The DNA for the CDR3 is TGTGCCAGCAGCTTCACAGGGTCTGAGGAAAAACTGTTTTTT. The variable domain in full, with the rest retrieved from reference TRBV7-9 and TRBJ1-4, is DTGVSQNPRHKITKRGQNVTFRCDPISEHNRLYWYRQTLGQGPEFLTYFQNEAQLEKSRLLSDRFSAERPKGSFSTLEIQRTEQGDSAMYLCASSFTGSEEKLFFGSGTQLSVL.

The V and J genes are TRBV12-3 or TRBV12-4 and TRBJ2-2; TRBD1 agrees at 8 bases. This CDR3 spans 16 amino acids. V lost 0 bases and J lost 0; bases outside the gene matches: 0. The CDR3 here is CASSLATGANTGELFF. The CDR3 nucleotides read TGTGCCAGCAGTTTAGCGACAGGGGCGAACACCGGGGAGCTGTTTTTT.

This clonotype has a handful of counts. The chain is built from TRBV20-1 and TRBJ2-7; D possibly matches TRBD1 or TRBD2 (5 bases each). CDR1 and CDR2 (germline): DFQATT, SNEGSKA (reference sequence). Trimming took 5 bases from V and 3 from J, leaving 17 bases between them. The CDR3 consists of 14 residues. CDR3 in amino acids: CSARLRDGVYEQYF. CDR3 DNA: TGCAGTGCTCGCCTCCGGGACGGAGTCTACGAGCAGTACTTC.